Each of the 19 T cell receptor beta chains below was sequenced from the same sample in a study of blood T cell repertoires in COVID-19. TCRdb keeps only in-frame clones here, not all; method: immunoSEQ multiplex PCR. The sample contains about 320,000 clones, around 88% of which appear only once. The sample taken for sequencing was peripheral blood. These TCRs come from a woman in her 30s with COVID-19, enrolled during active disease.

This clone was counted a few times. The V and J genes are TRBV4-1 and TRBJ2-7, with 11 bases aligning to TRBD1. CDR1 and CDR2 from the germline V gene are MGHRA and YSYEKL. The V segment lost 5 bases and the J segment 0 bases; nucleotides outside the gene matches: 3. The CDR3 runs to 15 residues. The CDR3 sequence: CASSDGTGGSYEQYF. The CDR3 nucleotides are TGCGCCAGCAGCGACGGGACAGGGGGCTCCTACGAGCAGTACTTC.

The chain uses TRBV19 and TRBJ1-1; D is possibly TRBD1 (5 bases). Germline lookup yields CDR1 LNHDA and CDR2 SQIVND (reference sequence). V shed 7 bases and J shed 1 base, with 13 bases lying between them. The CDR3 consists of 14 residues. The CDR3 nucleotides are TGTGCCAGTACCTGGGGCCAGACGAACACTGAAGCTTTCTTT. Amino acid sequence: CASTWGQTNTEAFF.

The CDR3 loop reads CASSQDFQAGYNQPQHF. The DNA of the CDR3 is TGCGCCAGCAGCCAAGACTTCCAGGCAGGCTACAATCAGCCCCAGCATTTT. The rearrangement joins TRBV4-1 to TRBJ1-5; D is ambiguous. Germline V gene data show CDR1 as MGHRA and CDR2 as YSYEKL. Trimming took 0 bases from V and 3 from J, leaving 15 bases between them. CDR3 length: 17 residues.

The V gene is TRBV7-2, the J gene TRBJ2-5, with 10 bases matching TRBD1. This CDR3 contains 16 residues. The junction had 10 bases not matched to a gene; V was cut back by 4 bases and J by 5 bases. Per the germline V gene, CDR1 is SGHTA and CDR2 is FQGNSA. The DNA of the CDR3 is TGTGCCAGCAGCTCCCCTATGGGACAGGGGACGGAGACCCAGTACTTC. Amino acid sequence: CASSSPMGQGTETQYF.

In the case of this clone: Additional DNA sequences in this sample encode the identical CDR3. This chain links TRBV18 with TRBJ2-2; D is perhaps TRBD1 (6 bases). CDR1 is KGHSH and CDR2 is LQKENI in the germline V gene. The CDR3 loop spans 15 amino acids. V was cut by 1 base and J by 2 bases, with 8 bases left in between. CDR3 DNA sequence: TGTGCCAGCTCACCACAGGGGGTAAACACCGGGGAGCTGTTTTTT. Its translation: CASSPQGVNTGELFF.

V usage is TRBV29-1 and J usage is TRBJ2-7; TRBD1 agrees at 7 bases. The V segment lost 7 bases and the J segment 3 bases; nucleotides outside the gene matches: 6. Germline CDR1 reads SQVTM; CDR2 reads ANQGSEA. The CDR3 totals 12 residues. This CDR3 reads CSAGDSDYEQYV. Here the CDR3 DNA reads TGCAGCGCTGGGGACAGCGACTACGAGCAGTACGTC.

The gene calls are TRBV6-6 and TRBJ2-7, with a weak D call TRBD1 (7 bases). CDR1 is MNHNY and CDR2 is SVGAGI in the germline V gene (reference sequence). V lost 0 bases, J lost 6 bases, and 15 bases lay in between. The CDR3 runs 15 residues. The CDR3 is CASSYSAGTDAEQYV. The DNA of the CDR3 is TGTGCCAGCAGTTACTCGGCGGGGACAGATGCCGAGCAGTACGTC.

The chain has TRBV9 and TRBJ2-2, with 8 bases fitting TRBD1. Trimming cost V 0 bases and J 1 base; bases outside gene matches: 5. Germline V gene data show CDR1 as SGDLS and CDR2 as YYNGEE. The CDR3 extends over 17 amino acids. The CDR3 protein is CASSVGSGTGNTGELFF. CDR3 bases: TGTGCCAGCAGCGTAGGGTCCGGGACAGGGAACACCGGGGAGCTGTTTTTT.

This clone was detected only once. The V gene is TRBV6-4, the J gene TRBJ1-2, with TRBD1 identical over 7 bases. This CDR3 has 13 residues. V shed 0 bases and J 9 bases; nucleotides not matched to a gene: 4. Per the germline V gene, CDR1 is MRHNA and CDR2 is SNTAGT. DNA for the CDR3: TGTGCCAGCAGTGACTCGTGGACAGGCCGCTACACCTTC. Translating it yields CASSDSWTGRYTF.

The rearrangement links TRBV6-1 to TRBJ1-4; D perhaps matches TRBD1 (6 bases). Germline V gene data show CDR1 as MNHNS and CDR2 as SASEGT. This CDR3 spans 17 amino acids. The germline V and J ends were trimmed by 3 bases and 6 bases, with 20 bases remaining between them. CDR3 sequence reads: CASSERPFGGADEKLFF. The DNA of the CDR3 is TGTGCCAGCAGTGAGAGACCTTTTGGGGGGGCAGATGAAAAACTGTTTTTT.

The rearrangement joins TRBV6-5 to TRBJ1-1; the D is unclear. Germline-derived CDR1 and CDR2 are MNHEY and SVGAGI. V was pared by 7 bases and J by 1 base, with 10 bases between. The CDR3 length is 13 residues. CDR3 DNA sequence: TGTGCCAGCACTCTACAGAAGAACACTGAAGCTTTCTTT. Translation gives CASTLQKNTEAFF.

V usage is TRBV6-6 and J usage is TRBJ1-1, with D possibly being TRBD1 (6 bases). This CDR3 contains 13 residues. CDR1 and CDR2 (germline): MNHNY, SVGAGI (reference sequence). Trimming left V 6 bases short and J 0 bases short, with 8 bases between. The CDR3 nucleotides are TGTGCCAGCAGAGAGGGGGTGAACACTGAAGCTTTCTTT. This encodes CASREGVNTEAFF.

The gene calls are TRBV19 and TRBJ1-3; no reliable D call. In germline, CDR1 is LNHDA, CDR2 SQIVND (reference sequence). V lost 5 bases and J 6 bases, leaving 8 bases between the germline ends. The CDR3 runs 12 residues. The CDR3 nucleotides read TGTGCCAGTAGTGACCGGGAAAACACCATATATTTT. Translation: CASSDRENTIYF.

V usage is TRBV7-9 and J usage is TRBJ1-4; the D gene is possibly TRBD1 (6 bases). CDR1 is SEHNR and CDR2 is FQNEAQ in the germline V gene (reference sequence). The CDR3 is made up of 14 amino acids. Between the trimmed V and J ends, which lost 2 bases and 8 bases, there was a span of 12 bases. The CDR3 sequence is CASSLSQGREKLFF. In DNA form, the CDR3 reads TGTGCCAGCAGCTTATCACAGGGCCGAGAAAAACTGTTTTTT.

This chain links TRBV11-2 with TRBJ2-7; D may be TRBD1 (6 bases). The CDR3 loop spans 15 amino acids. Trimming removed 1 base from V and 1 base from J, with 11 bases in between. Germline-derived CDR1 and CDR2 are SGHAT and FQNNGV. CDR3 protein: CASSLGQDPSYEQYV. CDR3 coding DNA: TGTGCCAGCAGCTTAGGACAGGACCCGTCCTACGAGCAGTACGTC.

The chain carries TRBV21-1 and TRBJ1-4; whether TRBD1, the table's D call, matches the DNA was not checked. TRBV21-1 is shown as a pseudogene. The CDR3 sequence is 18 residues long. CDR3 sequence reads: CASSKTGQGPNFNEKLFF. Written as DNA, the CDR3 is TGTGCCAGCAGCAAAACTGGACAGGGGCCGAACTTTAATGAAAAACTGTTTTTT.

V usage is TRBV7-2 and J usage is TRBJ1-2; 10 bases align to TRBD1. Germline V gene sequence: CDR1 SGHTA, CDR2 FQGNSA. The ends lost 8 bases at V and 2 bases at J; junction bases unmatched: 2. The CDR3 covers 13 residues. The CDR3, as DNA: TGTGCCAGCGGACAGGGGGGGAACTATGGCTACACCTTC. Its translation is CASGQGGNYGYTF.

V usage is TRBV19 and J usage is TRBJ1-5; 8 bases align to TRBD1. Germline values: CDR1 LNHDA, CDR2 SQIVND (reference sequence). This CDR3 is 14 amino acids long. V gave up 7 bases and J gave up 5 bases; unmatched junction bases: 7. CDR3 amino acids: CASKGQGGDQPQHF. In nucleotides, the CDR3 is TGTGCCAGTAAAGGACAGGGAGGGGATCAGCCCCAGCATTTT.

The count of this clone is one. This sequence joins TRBV10-2 and TRBJ2-7, with no clear D. This CDR3 region has 13 residues. Germline CDR1 and CDR2: WSHSY and SAAADI. Trimming pared 3 bases from V and 0 bases from J, leaving 6 bases between. CDR3 in DNA: TGCGCCAGCAGTGATCGGGTCTCCTACGAGCAGTACGTC. Protein product: CASSDRVSYEQYV.